The 10 T cell receptor beta chains below all came from one sample that was sequenced in a study of regulatory T cells in long-lasting Graves disease. Relying on iRepertoire HTBI primers and Arm-PCR of CDR3 regions, the team built TCR beta libraries. TCRdb redid the calling of the multiplex PCR reads with MiXCR, one entry per CDR3 protein. The data hold about 240,000 distinct CDR3 sequences, with 20% to 25% observed a single time. Time point: newly diagnosed GD, antithyroid drugs for less than 3 months. RNA extracted from PBMCs served as the sequencing template. The specimen was peripheral blood mononuclear cells (PBMCs), collected at new diagnosis, from a patient treated with antithyroid drugs. These receptors all come from a female donor with Graves disease.

The chain is built from TRBV30 and TRBJ2-7, with 7 bases identical to TRBD1. CDR3 size: 14 residues. Germline values: CDR1 GTSNPN, CDR2 SVGIG (reference sequence). The V and J ends lost 1 base and 4 bases, in that order; junction bases with no gene match: 7. The CDR3 nucleotides are TGTGCCTGGAGTGCTAGGGGGCAGAGGTACGAGCAGTACTTC. It translates to CAWSARGQRYEQYF.

Ten or more counts support this clonotype. The chain employs TRBV3-1 and TRBJ2-7; D gene unclear. V gave up 1 base and J gave up 0 bases, with 7 bases separating them. The CDR3 runs to 14 residues. Germline V gene data show CDR1 as LGHDT and CDR2 as YNNKEL (reference sequence). CDR3 nucleotide sequence: TGTGCCAGCAGCCAAGTGCACAACTCCTACGAGCAGTACTTC. Amino acids: CASSQVHNSYEQYF.

Points on this clonotype: One base separates it from a far larger clone, so it is likely a read error. This CDR3 reads CAWSVAVTQYF. The CDR3 DNA reads TGTGCCTGGAGTGTAGCGGTGACCCAGTACTTC. The chain links TRBV30 to TRBJ2-3, with TRBD2 as a possible D gene (5 bases). Gene TRBJ2-5 matches the end of the DNA better, so the J call may be wrong. The CDR3 is made up of 11 amino acids. Germline CDR1 reads GTSNPN; CDR2 reads SVGIG (reference sequence).

This clonotype was recorded at least ten times. V and J are TRBV7-3 and TRBJ2-3, with 11 bases matching TRBD2. The CDR3 runs to 15 residues. V shed 5 bases, J shed 3 bases, and the junction held 4 bases outside the gene matches. The germline gives CDR1 SGHTA, CDR2 FQGTGA. The CDR3 region is CASSPVAGGTDTQYF. The CDR3 coding sequence is TGTGCCAGCAGCCCAGTAGCGGGGGGGACAGATACGCAGTATTTT.

V and J are TRBV6-2 or TRBV6-3 and TRBJ2-7; 11 bases map to TRBD2. Looked up from germline, CDR1 is MNHEY and CDR2 is SVGEGT. V lost 2 bases to trimming and J lost 3 bases; unmatched junction nucleotides: 6. The CDR3 extends over 16 amino acids. CDR3 sequence: CASSYREGLAGYEQYF. The CDR3 bases are TGTGCCAGCAGTTACAGAGAAGGACTAGCGGGCTACGAGCAGTACTTC.

This clonotype was found many times. In DNA form, the CDR3 reads TGTGCCAGTAGTCGGGAGTGGGACACTGAAGCTTTCTTT. Protein product: CASSREWDTEAFF. This chain joins TRBV19 and TRBJ1-1; D is undetermined. The CDR3 has 13 residues. V lost 5 bases to trimming and J lost 3 bases, with 10 bases between them. Germline V gene data show CDR1 as LNHDA and CDR2 as SQIVND (reference sequence).

With respect to this clonotype: A far more abundant clone sits one base away, making this likely a read error. This chain joins TRBV7-3 and TRBJ1-2, with D perhaps TRBD1 (5 bases). This CDR3 has 12 amino acids. Germline lookup yields CDR1 SGHTA and CDR2 FQGTGA. The CDR3 coding sequence is TGTACCAGCAATGCGGGGACGTATGGCTACACCTTC. This codes for CTSNAGTYGYTF.

In this sample, this clonotype turned up many times. The chain links TRBV9 to TRBJ2-1; 13 bases are shared with TRBD2. There are 17 residues in the CDR3. From germline, CDR1 is SGDLS and CDR2 YYNGEE. After removal of 0 bases from V and 7 bases from J, the junction contained 7 bases not matched to a gene. CDR3 DNA: TGTGCCAGCAGCGTAGAGCGGTGGACTAGCGGGAGTAATGAGCAGTTCTTC. Translating it yields CASSVERWTSGSNEQFF.

A remark on this clonotype: A read error may be the cause here, since a much bigger clone is one base away. The chain couples TRBV27 to TRBJ1-2; the D gene is possibly TRBD1 (5 bases). The V gene lost 6 bases and the J gene lost 0 bases, with 8 bases spanning the gap. Germline lookup yields CDR1 MNHEY and CDR2 SMNVEV (reference sequence). This CDR3 spans 13 amino acids. CDR3: CASRGRANYGYTF. The CDR3 DNA follows: TGTGCCAGCAGGGGACGGGCTAACTATGGCTACACCTTC.

As for this clonotype: The likely explanation is a read error, given a far larger clone one base away. The chain joins TRBV3-1 to TRBJ2-5; D is unresolved. The germline V gene has CDR1 LGHDT and CDR2 YNNKEL (reference sequence). V was clipped by 2 bases and J by 11 bases, with 24 bases between them. This CDR3 has 16 amino acids. The CDR3 nucleotides are TGTGCCAGCAGCCAAAATTTCGTCTTTCCCTACAATGAGCAGTACTTC. Its translation: CASSQNFVFPYNEQYF.